The 19 T cell receptor beta chains given below trace back to one sample, sequenced in a study of response to subunit inactivated influenza vaccine. TCRdb re-derived calls from the RT-PCR reads in MiXCR, one entry per CDR3 protein. The table includes approximately 500,000 distinct CDR3 sequences, around 13% detected once. Here the sequenced sample was PBMCs from blood, taken about 13 days after vaccination. The receptors come from a man in his fifties or sixties who received an inactivated influenza vaccine.

This clonotype has more than one count but fewer than ten. This chain links TRBV7-9 with TRBJ1-6; D is unresolved. The germline V gene has CDR1 SEHNR and CDR2 FQNEAQ (reference sequence). The CDR3 is 16 amino acids. Trimming took 5 bases from V and 5 from J, leaving 16 bases between them. CDR3 protein: CASSQDVGTNNSPLHF. As DNA, the CDR3 is TGTGCCAGCAGCCAGGATGTCGGAACCAATAATTCACCCCTCCACTTT.

The chain links TRBV7-9 to TRBJ2-3, with 7 bases lining up with TRBD1. Germline trimming cut 8 bases from V and 0 bases from J; bases unmatched to any gene: 8. The CDR3 contains 15 residues. CDR1 is SEHNR and CDR2 is FQNEAQ in the germline V gene (reference sequence). The CDR3 spells CASGLPGQSTDTQYF. The CDR3, as DNA: TGTGCCAGCGGTTTGCCGGGACAGAGCACAGATACGCAGTATTTT.

The J gene is TRBJ1-5, the V gene TRBV5-5, with D unresolved. The length of the CDR3 is 16 residues. CDR1 SGHKS and CDR2 YYEKEE come from the germline V gene (reference sequence). V was shortened by 2 bases and J by 4 bases, with 16 bases between the two germline ends. CDR3 bases: TGTGCCAGCAGCTTCCGGTTTGACGGAAAAAATCAGCCCCAGCATTTT. Its protein product is CASSFRFDGKNQPQHF.

The chain couples TRBV20-1 to TRBJ2-5, with 14 bases matching TRBD2. The CDR3 has 16 residues. V was pared by 6 bases and J by 5 bases, with 11 bases of the junction left unmatched. The germline CDR1 and CDR2 sequences are DFQATT and SNEGSKA (reference sequence). The CDR3 region is CSAEGGTSGSRETQYF. For the CDR3, the DNA is TGCAGTGCAGAAGGGGGGACTAGCGGGAGTAGGGAGACCCAGTACTTC.

V gene TRBV6-1 combines with J gene TRBJ2-5, with D hard to call. V was trimmed by 5 bases and J by 5 bases, leaving 18 bases between them. The CDR3 has 15 amino acids. Germline V gene lookup returns CDR1 MNHNS and CDR2 SASEGT. The CDR3 DNA is TGTGCCAGCAGTCCAACGCCATCCTATAAGGAGACCCAGTACTTC. Translation: CASSPTPSYKETQYF.

In this sample, this clonotype turned up many times. The V and J genes are TRBV5-5 and TRBJ1-1; D is undetermined. Trimming took off 2 bases at V and 8 bases at J, with 10 bases between the two ends. Per germline, CDR1 SGHKS and CDR2 YYEKEE (reference sequence). The CDR3 is made up of 12 amino acids. This chain's CDR3 is CASSLVMREAFF. CDR3 coding DNA: TGTGCCAGCAGCTTAGTCATGAGGGAAGCTTTCTTT.

This clonotype was observed at least ten times. V usage is TRBV7-9 and J usage is TRBJ2-5, with D unclear. This CDR3 contains 14 residues. Germline-derived CDR1 and CDR2 are SEHNR and FQNEAQ (reference sequence). V was pared by 0 bases and J by 1 base, with 6 bases between. CDR3 residues: CASSLAGTQETQYF. CDR3 DNA sequence: TGTGCCAGCAGCTTAGCTGGAACCCAAGAGACCCAGTACTTC.

The chain is built from TRBV7-9 and TRBJ2-2; 7 bases line up with TRBD1. Germline CDR1 and CDR2: SEHNR and FQNEAQ (reference sequence). The CDR3 runs 14 residues. With V trimmed by 5 bases and J by 4 bases, 4 bases remained unmatched. CDR3 DNA sequence: TGTGCCAGCAGCGAGGGACAGTCCACCGGGGAGCTGTTTTTT. Its protein product is CASSEGQSTGELFF. The full variable domain, its missing parts supplied by reference TRBV7-9 and TRBJ2-2, is DTGVSQNPRHKITKRGQNVTFRCDPISEHNRLYWYRQTLGQGPEFLTYFQNEAQLEKSRLLSDRFSAERPKGSFSTLEIQRTEQGDSAMYLCASSEGQSTGELFFGEGSRLTVL.

The table lists this clonotype with many counts. The chain couples TRBV28 to TRBJ2-7; maybe TRBD2 (6 bases). CDR1 and CDR2 (germline): MDHEN, SYDVKM. This CDR3 has 14 residues. Trimming shortened V by 6 bases and J by 2 bases, and 14 bases separated the two germline ends. The CDR3 DNA reads TGTGCCAGCAGAACCGGGACTGCCGCCTACGAGCAGTACTTC. It is translated as CASRTGTAAYEQYF.

The genes are TRBV6-2 or TRBV6-3 and TRBJ2-7; 7 positions agree with TRBD2. This CDR3 spans 18 amino acids. CDR1 is MNHEY, CDR2 SVGEGT, per germline. With 2 bases clipped from V and 4 bases from J, the junction kept 17 bases outside the gene matches. The CDR3 is CASSYRSGNWREKYEQYF. CDR3 sequence (DNA): TGTGCCAGCAGTTACCGCTCTGGTAACTGGCGGGAGAAGTACGAGCAGTACTTC.

Ten or more counts support this clonotype. The V call is TRBV12-3 or TRBV12-4, the J call TRBJ1-1, with a tentative D call TRBD1 (6 bases). The CDR3 has 14 amino acids. V dropped 5 bases and J dropped 1 base, with 11 bases sitting between them. The CDR3, as DNA: TGTGCCAGCAGTCCACAGGGCCAGAACACTGAAGCTTTCTTT. It is translated as CASSPQGQNTEAFF.

The chain combines TRBV11-2 with TRBJ1-1, with a weak D call TRBD1 (6 bases). In germline, CDR1 is SGHAT, CDR2 FQNNGV. Trimming stripped 5 bases from V and 4 bases from J, with 17 bases between. The CDR3 runs to 15 residues. CDR3: CASSARQEGGTEAFF. The CDR3 bases are TGTGCCAGCAGCGCAAGACAGGAGGGAGGCACTGAAGCTTTCTTT.

There are a few counts of this clonotype. The V gene is TRBV12-3 or TRBV12-4, the J gene TRBJ2-1, with D unclear. The ends were cut back, 5 bases at V and 7 bases at J, with 9 bases in the middle. The CDR3 runs 12 residues. This CDR3 reads CASSAVGNEQFF. CDR3 DNA sequence: TGTGCCAGCAGTGCGGTGGGAAATGAGCAGTTCTTC.

The CDR3: CATSRGVNQPQHF. CDR3 DNA sequence: TGTGCCACCAGCAGGGGAGTAAATCAGCCCCAGCATTTT. The chain links TRBV15 to TRBJ1-5, with unresolved D. CDR3 length: 13 amino acids. Germline V gives CDR1 LNHNV, CDR2 YYDKDF (reference sequence). Trimming took off 3 bases at V and 4 bases at J, with 7 bases between the two ends.

This clonotype has a handful of counts. The genes are TRBV7-8 and TRBJ2-4; D tentatively fits TRBD1 or TRBD2 (5 bases each). Germline V lookup: CDR1 SGHVS, CDR2 FQNEAQ. The CDR3 is 17 residues long. V lost 5 bases and J 0 bases, leaving 17 bases between the germline ends. The CDR3 DNA is TGTGCCAGCAGCCTTTGGCAGGGAGAAGGAGCCAAAAACATTCAGTACTTC. Translation: CASSLWQGEGAKNIQYF. Drawing the rest from reference TRBV7-8 and TRBJ2-4, the complete variable domain is GAGVSQSPRYKVAKRGQDVALRCDPISGHVSLFWYQQALGQGPEFLTYFQNEAQLDKSGLPSDRFFAERPEGSVSTLKIQRTQQEDSAVYLCASSLWQGEGAKNIQYFGAGTRLSVL.

This clonotype was observed many times. The rearrangement joins TRBV5-1 to TRBJ2-4, with D tentatively TRBD1 (6 bases). The germline V gene encodes CDR1 SGHRS and CDR2 YFSETQ. This CDR3 spans 16 amino acids. The V end lost 4 bases, the J end lost 0 bases, and 14 bases lay between the germline ends. As DNA, the CDR3 is TGCGCCAGCAGCCTGACAGGCTTTGTAGCCAAAAACATTCAGTACTTC. This codes for CASSLTGFVAKNIQYF. The whole variable domain, filled in from reference TRBV5-1 and TRBJ2-4, reads KAGVTQTPRYLIKTRGQQVTLSCSPISGHRSVSWYQQTPGQGLQFLFEYFSETQRNKGNFPGRFSGRQFSNSRSEMNVSTLELGDSALYLCASSLTGFVAKNIQYFGAGTRLSVL.

This clonotype was counted between two and nine times. The rearrangement links TRBV10-3 to TRBJ1-3, with D maybe TRBD1 (5 bases). The V and J ends lost 2 bases and 0 bases respectively, with 14 bases between them. In germline, CDR1 is ENHRY, CDR2 SYGVKD. The CDR3 contains 17 residues. The CDR3: CAISEPSAGGSGNTIYF. Written as DNA, the CDR3 is TGTGCCATCAGTGAGCCCTCCGCCGGGGGCTCTGGAAACACCATATATTTT.

In its sample, this clonotype was seen a few times. The CDR3 region has the DNA TGTGCCAGCAGTCCCCTGACAGGGGGTTGGTTAGATACGCAGTATTTT. It codes for CASSPLTGGWLDTQYF. The J gene is TRBJ2-3, the V gene TRBV12-3 or TRBV12-4; 9 bases map to TRBD1. This CDR3 comprises 16 residues. The trim removed 5 bases at V and 5 bases at J, leaving 11 bases unmatched.

CDR3 DNA sequence: TGTGCCAGCAGTTACGATCCCTCCCGGACAGGGGAATTTCCCCACCATACGCAGTATTTT. Its protein product is CASSYDPSRTGEFPHHTQYF. The V and J genes are TRBV6-2 or TRBV6-3 and TRBJ2-3; 9 nucleotides match TRBD1. Germline-derived CDR1 and CDR2 are MNHEY and SVGEGT. The CDR3 totals 20 residues. V gave up 2 bases and J gave up 7 bases; unmatched junction bases: 22.